Below are 27 T cell receptor beta chains sequenced from a single sample in a study of cytomegalovirus exposure and HLA in healthy donors. With 60 Vbeta and 13 Jbeta primers, the PCR was carried out. Clones were read by immunoSEQ multiplex PCR, and TCRdb kept only the in-frame ones, dropping some. The sample yields 50,000 or so clones, about three quarters seen once. Sequencing was done on a sample of PBMCs. These receptors were obtained from a man aged 18 to 35 in good health and CMV-seronegative.

V usage is TRBV6-5 and J usage is TRBJ1-1, with D tentatively TRBD1 (5 bases). Germline assignment: CDR1 MNHEY and CDR2 SVGAGI. V lost 10 bases and J 1 base, leaving 13 bases between the germline ends. CDR3 length: 13 amino acids. The CDR3 bases are TGTGCCACGCAGGGTTTAGGGAACACTGAAGCTTTCTTT. Translating it yields CATQGLGNTEAFF.

In this sample, this clone turned up a few times. The genes are TRBV28 and TRBJ2-5; 8 positions match TRBD1. Trimming at V came to 3 bases and at J to 4 bases, leaving 4 bases not matched to a gene. CDR3 length equals 14 residues. Germline loops: CDR1 MDHEN, CDR2 SYDVKM. The CDR3, as DNA: TGTGCCAGCAGTTTGATCGGGACAGGAGAGACCCAGTACTTC. Translating gives CASSLIGTGETQYF.

This chain links TRBV29-1 with TRBJ2-7; 7 positions agree with TRBD1. CDR1 and CDR2 from the germline V gene are SQVTM and ANQGSEA. Trimming cost V 6 bases and J 0 bases; bases outside gene matches: 5. The CDR3 is 13 amino acids. This CDR3 is CSVEDRHSYEQYF. The CDR3 nucleotides are TGCAGCGTGGAGGACAGGCACTCCTACGAGCAGTACTTC.

The V and J genes are TRBV4-1 and TRBJ2-7; a possible D gene is TRBD2 (6 bases). The CDR3 is 12 residues long. From germline, CDR1 is MGHRA and CDR2 YSYEKL. V was pared by 0 bases and J by 9 bases, with 9 bases between. The CDR3 here is CASSQDPGVQYF. Here the CDR3 DNA reads TGCGCCAGCAGCCAAGACCCGGGGGTGCAGTACTTC.

The J gene is TRBJ2-3, the V gene TRBV29-1; 10 positions match TRBD1. V lost 5 bases and J lost 2; bases outside the gene matches: 4. This CDR3 is built from 14 residues. Germline V gene data show CDR1 as SQVTM and CDR2 as ANQGSEA. The CDR3: CSVSDRGVTDTQYF. The DNA for the CDR3 is TGCAGCGTTTCGGACAGGGGGGTCACAGATACGCAGTATTTT.

This rearrangement joins TRBV28 to TRBJ1-1; 8 bases fit TRBD1. V trimming: 6 bases; J trimming: 2 bases; junction bases outside the gene matches: 5. CDR1 MDHEN and CDR2 SYDVKM come from the germline V gene. This CDR3 comprises 14 residues. The CDR3 nucleotides read TGTGCCAGCAGGACGGACAGGGTAAACACTGAAGCTTTCTTT. Protein sequence: CASRTDRVNTEAFF.

J is TRBJ2-1 and V is TRBV2; D is perhaps TRBD2 (5 bases). Germline loops: CDR1 SNHLY, CDR2 FYNNEI. V lost 1 base to trimming and J lost 0 bases, with 10 bases between them. This CDR3 contains 16 residues. The CDR3: CASSEGGYSSYNEQFF. DNA of the CDR3: TGTGCCAGCAGTGAAGGCGGGTATAGCTCCTACAATGAGCAGTTCTTC.

The chain joins TRBV6-5 to TRBJ1-1; tentatively, D is TRBD1 (6 bases). Germline CDR1 MNHEY, CDR2 SVGAGI. The CDR3 is 13 residues long. Trimming stripped 2 bases from V and 5 bases from J, with 9 bases between. The CDR3 here is CASSYTRGTEAFF. In nucleotides, the CDR3 is TGTGCCAGCAGTTACACCAGGGGAACTGAAGCTTTCTTT.

The count of this clone is one. The chain combines TRBV4-1 with TRBJ1-5; D gene uncertain. Trimming shortened V by 0 bases and J by 1 base, and 13 bases separated the two germline ends. The CDR3 has 17 residues. In germline, CDR1 is MGHRA, CDR2 YSYEKL. The DNA of the CDR3 is TGCGCCAGCAGCCAAGATCTGGAGGGCTGGAGCAATCAGCCCCAGCATTTT. Protein: CASSQDLEGWSNQPQHF.

The sample holds one count of this clone. The genes are TRBV28 and TRBJ1-3; D call uncertain. Looked up from germline, CDR1 is MDHEN and CDR2 is SYDVKM. The V end was cut by 1 base, the J end by 4 bases, with 8 bases between. The length of the CDR3 is 14 residues. DNA of the CDR3: TGTGCCAGCAGTTTATCCCATTTGGGAAACACCATATATTTT. Its translation is CASSLSHLGNTIYF. The full variable domain, rest sourced from reference TRBV28 and TRBJ1-3, is DVKVTQSSRYLVKRTGEKVFLECVQDMDHENMFWYRQDPGLGLRLIYFSYDVKMKEKGDIPEGYSVSREKKERFSLILESASTNQTSMYLCASSLSHLGNTIYFGEGSWLTVV.

The V gene is TRBV5-1, the J gene TRBJ1-5; unclear D gene. The CDR3 is 15 amino acids. Germline CDR1 is SGHRS and CDR2 is YFSETQ. Trimming left V 4 bases short and J 0 bases short, with 11 bases between. CDR3 protein: CASSQTSYSNQPQHF. CDR3 nucleotides: TGCGCCAGCAGCCAAACATCATATAGCAATCAGCCCCAGCATTTT.

As DNA, the CDR3 is TGTGCCAGCAAGCTACTCGGGGGAGACACAGATACGCAGTATTTT. This gives the protein CASKLLGGDTDTQYF. The chain joins TRBV6-5 to TRBJ2-3; tentative D call: TRBD2 (6 bases). Germline V gene data show CDR1 as MNHEY and CDR2 as SVGAGI. This CDR3 has 15 residues. Trimming stripped 7 bases from V and 2 bases from J, with 16 bases between.

This clone was seen once. The chain carries TRBV5-1 and TRBJ2-2; 10 bases are a match to TRBD2. This CDR3 spans 17 amino acids. The J segment lost 6 bases and the V segment lost 4 bases, leaving 12 bases of the junction unmatched. Germline V CDR1 and CDR2: SGHRS, YFSETQ. The CDR3 DNA reads as TGCGCCAGCAGCCGCGACCCGAGACTAGCGGGTGCCGGGGAGCTGTTTTTT. This gives the protein CASSRDPRLAGAGELFF.

J is TRBJ1-6 and V is TRBV10-3; unclear D gene. Per germline, CDR1 ENHRY and CDR2 SYGVKD. V shed 4 bases and J shed 7 bases, with 14 bases lying between them. CDR3 length equals 15 residues. CDR3: CAISGTIEGNSPLHF. Written as DNA, the CDR3 is TGTGCCATCAGTGGAACCATCGAGGGAAATTCACCCCTCCACTTT.

This sequence joins TRBV7-9 and TRBJ2-7; a possible D gene is TRBD2 (5 bases). CDR3 length: 14 amino acids. Trimming removed 3 bases from V and 6 bases from J, with 15 bases in between. The germline V gene encodes CDR1 SEHNR and CDR2 FQNEAQ (reference sequence). In DNA form, the CDR3 reads TGTGCCAGCAGCTTGAGGGCAGCCCTTAGCGAGCAGTACTTC. Translation gives CASSLRAALSEQYF.

The V gene is TRBV5-6, the J gene TRBJ2-1; 7 bases are a match to TRBD1. Germline loops: CDR1 SGHDT, CDR2 YYEEEE. J lost 6 bases, V lost 6 bases, and 6 bases had no gene match. This CDR3 has 13 residues. CDR3 sequence (DNA): TGTGCCAGCAACCCGACAGGGTTCAATGAGCAGTTCTTC. As protein: CASNPTGFNEQFF.

This chain joins TRBV10-3 and TRBJ1-2, with 7 nucleotides matching TRBD1. Germline V gene data show CDR1 as ENHRY and CDR2 as SYGVKD. Germline trimming cut 11 bases from V and 5 bases from J; bases unmatched to any gene: 14. The CDR3 loop spans 14 amino acids. The DNA for the CDR3 is TGTGCCGCCGGAGGGACAGCCCTTTCGTATGGCTACACCTTC. Protein: CAAGGTALSYGYTF.

V is TRBV13 and J is TRBJ1-2; 7 positions match TRBD1. CDR1 is PRHDT and CDR2 is FYEKMQ in the germline V gene (reference sequence). J lost 0 bases, V lost 0 bases, and 1 base had no gene match. The CDR3 consists of 15 residues. CDR3 region: CASSLGTGTNYGYTF. DNA of the CDR3: TGTGCCAGCAGCTTAGGGACAGGGACTAACTATGGCTACACCTTC.

The genes are TRBV29-1 and TRBJ2-2, with no clear D. The CDR3 extends over 15 amino acids. V lost 3 bases, J lost 1 base, and 12 bases lay in between. Germline V CDR1 and CDR2: SQVTM, ANQGSEA. This chain's CDR3 is CSVERGKMNTGELFF. The CDR3 DNA reads TGCAGCGTTGAGAGAGGAAAGATGAACACCGGGGAGCTGTTTTTT.

The genes are TRBV18 and TRBJ2-1; possible D gene TRBD2, 6 bases. V dropped 3 bases and J dropped 7 bases, with 13 bases sitting between them. The CDR3 contains 14 residues. Germline V gene lookup returns CDR1 KGHSH and CDR2 LQKENI. This chain's CDR3 is CASSPGTQENEQFF. The CDR3 DNA reads as TGTGCCAGCTCACCCGGGACTCAGGAGAATGAGCAGTTCTTC.

In its sample, this clone was seen a few times. This chain uses TRBV21-1 with TRBJ2-3; the table calls TRBD1, which could not be checked here. TRBV21-1 is tagged as a pseudogene. The CDR3 is made up of 17 amino acids. The CDR3 spells CASSKYRDRVETDTQYF. Written as DNA, the CDR3 is TGTGCCAGCAGCAAATACCGGGACAGGGTGGAGACAGATACGCAGTATTTT.

The chain carries TRBV21-1 and TRBJ1-5; the table's D call of TRBD1 was not tested on the DNA. TRBV21-1 is labeled a pseudogene. There are 22 residues in the CDR3. CDR3 nucleotides: TGTGCCAGCAGCAAAGAGTGTCGGGGACAGGGGGCGCAATATTATAGCAATCAGCCCCAGCATTTT. It encodes CASSKECRGQGAQYYSNQPQHF.

Details on this clone: Because it lacks the conserved phenylalanine or tryptophan at the end, this CDR3 is likely a read error. Because the CDR3's place on the DNA is in doubt, the DNA is left out and the CDR3 is given as listed by TCRdb. The J gene is TRBJ1-4, the V gene TRBV30; TRBD1 is the table's D call and was not checked against the DNA. CDR1 is GTSNPN, CDR2 SVGIG, per germline (reference sequence). Inclusive of both ends, the CDR3 amounts to 9 amino acids. Here the CDR3 reads CAWKGTGRG.

The chain carries TRBV4-3 and TRBJ2-1; the D gene is possibly TRBD2 (6 bases). Trimming cost V 8 bases and J 4 bases, with 21 bases left between them. The CDR3 extends over 16 amino acids. Germline lookup yields CDR1 LGHNA and CDR2 YSLEER. CDR3 residues: CASSKTGTVFYNEQFF. The CDR3 DNA is TGCGCCAGCTCCAAGACGGGGACTGTATTTTACAATGAGCAGTTCTTC.

The chain recombines TRBV7-9 with TRBJ2-1; 7 bases agree with TRBD2. Germline values: CDR1 SEHNR, CDR2 FQNEAQ (reference sequence). V lost 0 bases, J lost 6 bases, and 8 bases stayed unmatched. The CDR3 length is 16 residues. The CDR3 region has the DNA TGTGCCAGCAGCTTAGCGGGCGGGAGTGGGGGCAATGAGCAGTTCTTC. It encodes CASSLAGGSGGNEQFF. The full variable domain, completed using reference TRBV7-9 and TRBJ2-1, is DTGVSQNPRHKITKRGQNVTFRCDPISEHNRLYWYRQTLGQGPEFLTYFQNEAQLEKSRLLSDRFSAERPKGSFSTLEIQRTEQGDSAMYLCASSLAGGSGGNEQFFGPGTRLTVL.

The rearrangement links TRBV2 to TRBJ1-1; D is undetermined. The V end was cut by 1 base, the J end by 1 base, with 7 bases between. This CDR3 region has 14 residues. Germline loops: CDR1 SNHLY, CDR2 FYNNEI. The CDR3 sequence: CASSEGAPNTEAFF. CDR3 nucleotide sequence: TGTGCCAGCAGTGAAGGGGCGCCGAACACTGAAGCTTTCTTT.

This clone was counted between two and nine times. J is TRBJ1-1 and V is TRBV5-1; 11 bases are shared with TRBD1. The germline V gene has CDR1 SGHRS and CDR2 YFSETQ. The J segment lost 7 bases and the V segment lost 7 bases, leaving 3 bases of the junction unmatched. The CDR3 runs to 12 residues. The CDR3 spells CASGTGGGEAFF. In DNA form, the CDR3 reads TGCGCCAGCGGGACAGGGGGTGGTGAAGCTTTCTTT. Looking up the rest from reference TRBV5-1 and TRBJ1-1 gives the full variable domain: KAGVTQTPRYLIKTRGQQVTLSCSPISGHRSVSWYQQTPGQGLQFLFEYFSETQRNKGNFPGRFSGRQFSNSRSEMNVSTLELGDSALYLCASGTGGGEAFFGQGTRLTVV.